A selection of T cell receptor beta chains follows, all from one sample in a study of blood T cell repertoires in COVID-19. TCRdb's table, derived via immunoSEQ multiplex PCR, lists solely in-frame clones and lacks some. Found here are some 340,000 clones, around 87% of them singletons; the top ten hold less than 6%. The sample comprised PBMCs or T cells enriched from blood (not recorded which). The receptor set was obtained from a woman aged 25 to 39 who had recovered from COVID-19. Both conserved end residues are part of each CDR3. Each record gives: D gene, CDR3 length, clone size, J gene, V gene, CDR3 DNA, CDR3 protein. A D gene is named only where the DNA matches it firmly. Size values are once, few and many counts, or a class for expanded clones, and some rows have none.

D gene: TRBD1
CDR3 length: 16
clone size: once
J gene: TRBJ2-3
V gene: TRBV6-5
CDR3 DNA: TGTGCCAGCAGTTACGTGACAGGGGCTAGCACAGATACGCAGTATTTT
CDR3 protein: CASSYVTGASTDTQYF

D gene: NA
CDR3 length: 14
clone size: once
J gene: TRBJ1-5
V gene: TRBV28
CDR3 DNA: TGTGCCAGCAATCGGGGTCCCCTTTATCAGCCCCAGCATTTT
CDR3 protein: CASNRGPLYQPQHF

D gene: NA
CDR3 length: 13
clone size: NA
J gene: TRBJ1-1
V gene: TRBV29-1
CDR3 DNA: TGCAGCGTTGAAGGGCGGGGGGGAACTGAAGCTTTCTTT
CDR3 protein: CSVEGRGGTEAFF

D gene: TRBD1
CDR3 length: 15
clone size: NA
J gene: TRBJ2-2
V gene: TRBV6-2/TRBV6-3
CDR3 DNA: TGTGCCAGCAGCCAGGGACAGGGGGACACCGGGGAGCTGTTTTTT
CDR3 protein: CASSQGQGDTGELFF

D gene: NA
CDR3 length: 16
clone size: NA
J gene: TRBJ1-2
V gene: TRBV19
CDR3 DNA: TGTGCCAGTAGTCTCACCTCGGACAGATTGCACTATGGCTACACCTTC
CDR3 protein: CASSLTSDRLHYGYTF

D gene: NA
CDR3 length: 16
clone size: few
J gene: TRBJ1-5
V gene: TRBV2
CDR3 DNA: TGTGCCAGCCGGGACATTCGAGGGGGGGGAAATCAGCCCCAGCATTTT
CDR3 protein: CASRDIRGGGNQPQHF

D gene: TRBD2
CDR3 length: 16
clone size: NA
J gene: TRBJ2-3
V gene: TRBV4-2
CDR3 DNA: TGTGCCAGCAGCCAGGAAACTAGCGGGGGGTCAGATACGCAGTATTTT
CDR3 protein: CASSQETSGGSDTQYF

D gene: NA
CDR3 length: 15
clone size: NA
J gene: TRBJ1-5
V gene: TRBV9
CDR3 DNA: TGTGCCAGCAGCCGTCAGGGTGGCGGCAATCAGCCCCAGCATTTT
CDR3 protein: CASSRQGGGNQPQHF

D gene: NA
CDR3 length: 13
clone size: NA
J gene: TRBJ2-7
V gene: TRBV6-2/TRBV6-3
CDR3 DNA: TGTGCCAGCAGTTACTACGGGGGCTACGAGCAGTACTTC
CDR3 protein: CASSYYGGYEQYF

D gene: NA
CDR3 length: 16
clone size: NA
J gene: TRBJ1-2
V gene: TRBV7-9
CDR3 DNA: TGTGCCAGCAGCTTAGAAAACTACCAGGGAAGATATGGCTACACCTTC
CDR3 protein: CASSLENYQGRYGYTF

D gene: TRBD2
CDR3 length: 17
clone size: NA
J gene: TRBJ2-1
V gene: TRBV3-1/TRBV3-2
CDR3 DNA: TGTGCCAGCAGCCAAGCCTTAGCGGGGGGGCCGTTAAATGAGCAGTTCTTC
CDR3 protein: CASSQALAGGPLNEQFF

D gene: NA
CDR3 length: 11
clone size: NA
J gene: TRBJ2-1
V gene: TRBV20-1
CDR3 DNA: TGCAGTGCTACTGATAACAATGAGCAGTTCTTC
CDR3 protein: CSATDNNEQFF

D gene: NA
CDR3 length: 15
clone size: NA
J gene: TRBJ2-7
V gene: TRBV19
CDR3 DNA: TGTGCCAGTAGTCACGCCGAAGGGGTCGCCTACGAGCAGTACTTC
CDR3 protein: CASSHAEGVAYEQYF

D gene: NA
CDR3 length: 20
clone size: NA
J gene: TRBJ1-2
V gene: TRBV10-3
CDR3 DNA: TGTGCCATCAGTGAGACCCGGGGGGAGAGGTTGTGGGCTGCGGACTATGGCTACACCTTC
CDR3 protein: CAISETRGERLWAADYGYTF

D gene: TRBD2
CDR3 length: 15
clone size: NA
J gene: TRBJ2-7
V gene: TRBV5-1
CDR3 DNA: TGCGCCAGCAGCCTAGTCGGGAGGGGATTTTACGAGCAGTACTTC
CDR3 protein: CASSLVGRGFYEQYF

D gene: NA
CDR3 length: 13
clone size: NA
J gene: TRBJ1-1
V gene: TRBV19
CDR3 DNA: TGTGCCAGTAGTACGCAGACAGGACTCGGGGCTTTCTTT
CDR3 protein: CASSTQTGLGAFF

D gene: NA
CDR3 length: 15
clone size: NA
J gene: TRBJ2-7
V gene: TRBV5-1
CDR3 DNA: TGCGCCAGCAGTCAAACAGTATCCCCCTCCTACGAGCAGTACTTC
CDR3 protein: CASSQTVSPSYEQYF

D gene: NA
CDR3 length: 17
clone size: NA
J gene: TRBJ1-6
V gene: TRBV5-1
CDR3 DNA: TGCGCCAGCAGCTTGGAATTATTAGGACAGTCTAATTCACCCCTCCACTTT
CDR3 protein: CASSLELLGQSNSPLHF

D gene: NA
CDR3 length: 13
clone size: NA
J gene: TRBJ2-3
V gene: TRBV10-3
CDR3 DNA: TGTGCCACTGGACTACTCGAAGGGGATACGCAGTATTTT
CDR3 protein: CATGLLEGDTQYF

D gene: TRBD2
CDR3 length: 16
clone size: NA
J gene: TRBJ2-5
V gene: TRBV7-2
CDR3 DNA: TGTGCCAGCAGCTTAGCGGGGGGGAACCTCCAAGAGACCCAGTACTTC
CDR3 protein: CASSLAGGNLQETQYF

D gene: TRBD1
CDR3 length: 12
clone size: NA
J gene: TRBJ1-2
V gene: TRBV6-5
CDR3 DNA: TGTGCCAGCAGTAACAGGGGGTCTGGCTACACCTTC
CDR3 protein: CASSNRGSGYTF

D gene: NA
CDR3 length: 15
clone size: NA
J gene: TRBJ1-5
V gene: TRBV4-3
CDR3 DNA: TGCGCCAGCAGCCAGGGGGCACTAGGCAATCAGCCCCAGCATTTT
CDR3 protein: CASSQGALGNQPQHF

D gene: TRBD2
CDR3 length: 13
clone size: NA
J gene: TRBJ2-5
V gene: TRBV2
CDR3 DNA: TGTGCCAGCAGTGATACTAGCGGGGAGACCCAGTACTTC
CDR3 protein: CASSDTSGETQYF

D gene: NA
CDR3 length: 14
clone size: NA
J gene: TRBJ1-5
V gene: TRBV18
CDR3 DNA: TGTGCCAGCTTAAAAGGGAGGGGTCGAGGGCCCCAGCATTTT
CDR3 protein: CASLKGRGRGPQHF

D gene: NA
CDR3 length: 15
clone size: NA
J gene: TRBJ1-1
V gene: TRBV29-1
CDR3 DNA: TGCAGCGTTGAAAGTAGGGGCGGGGGGAACACTGAAGCTTTCTTT
CDR3 protein: CSVESRGGGNTEAFF

D gene: NA
CDR3 length: 15
clone size: NA
J gene: TRBJ2-7
V gene: TRBV10-1
CDR3 DNA: TGCGCCAGCAGTGAAGGGGGGGTGGTCTCCTACGAGCAGTACTTC
CDR3 protein: CASSEGGVVSYEQYF

D gene: NA
CDR3 length: 15
clone size: NA
J gene: TRBJ2-7
V gene: TRBV11-2
CDR3 DNA: TGTGCCAGCAGCTCCATACGGGGATTCAGGAACGAGCAGTACTTC
CDR3 protein: CASSSIRGFRNEQYF

D gene: NA
CDR3 length: 16
clone size: NA
J gene: TRBJ1-5
V gene: TRBV27
CDR3 DNA: TGTGCCAGCAGTGCTCAAATGACAGAGTCTGGGCAGCCCCAGCATTTT
CDR3 protein: CASSAQMTESGQPQHF

D gene: NA
CDR3 length: 13
clone size: NA
J gene: TRBJ2-5
V gene: TRBV30
CDR3 DNA: TGTGCCTGGAACACAGGGTCGAGCGAGACCCAGTACTTC
CDR3 protein: CAWNTGSSETQYF

D gene: TRBD1
CDR3 length: 17
clone size: NA
J gene: TRBJ1-4
V gene: TRBV11-2
CDR3 DNA: TGTGCCAGCAGCTCGGGACAGGGGAGATCAACTAATGAAAAACTGTTTTTT
CDR3 protein: CASSSGQGRSTNEKLFF